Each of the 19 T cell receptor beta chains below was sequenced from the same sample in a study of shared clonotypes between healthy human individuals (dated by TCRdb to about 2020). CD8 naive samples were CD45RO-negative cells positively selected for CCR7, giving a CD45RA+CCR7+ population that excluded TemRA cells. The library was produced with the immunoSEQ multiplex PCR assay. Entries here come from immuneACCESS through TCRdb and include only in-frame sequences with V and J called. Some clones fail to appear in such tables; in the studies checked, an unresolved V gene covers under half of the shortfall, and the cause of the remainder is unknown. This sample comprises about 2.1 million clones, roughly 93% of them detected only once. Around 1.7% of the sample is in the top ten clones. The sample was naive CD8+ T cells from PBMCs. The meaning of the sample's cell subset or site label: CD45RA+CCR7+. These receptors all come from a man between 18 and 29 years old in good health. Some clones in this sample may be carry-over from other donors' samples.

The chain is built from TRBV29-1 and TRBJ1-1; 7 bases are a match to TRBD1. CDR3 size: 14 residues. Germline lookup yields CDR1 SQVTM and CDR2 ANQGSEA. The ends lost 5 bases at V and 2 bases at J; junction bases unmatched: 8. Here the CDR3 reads CSVIQGSSNTEAFF. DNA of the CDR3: TGCAGCGTTATACAGGGGTCTTCCAACACTGAAGCTTTCTTT.

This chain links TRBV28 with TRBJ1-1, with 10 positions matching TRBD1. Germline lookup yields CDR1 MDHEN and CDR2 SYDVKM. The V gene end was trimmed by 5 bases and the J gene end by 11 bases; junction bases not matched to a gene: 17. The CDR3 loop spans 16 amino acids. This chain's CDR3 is CASSVIRDRGFFRAFF. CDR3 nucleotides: TGTGCCAGCAGTGTCATTAGGGACAGGGGCTTTTTTCGGGCTTTCTTT.

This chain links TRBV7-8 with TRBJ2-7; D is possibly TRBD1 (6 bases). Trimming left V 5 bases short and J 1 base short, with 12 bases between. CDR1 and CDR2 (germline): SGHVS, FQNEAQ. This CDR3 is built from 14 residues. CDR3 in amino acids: CASSPRGTSYEQYF. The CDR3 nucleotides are TGTGCCAGCAGCCCAAGGGGGACGTCCTACGAGCAGTACTTC.

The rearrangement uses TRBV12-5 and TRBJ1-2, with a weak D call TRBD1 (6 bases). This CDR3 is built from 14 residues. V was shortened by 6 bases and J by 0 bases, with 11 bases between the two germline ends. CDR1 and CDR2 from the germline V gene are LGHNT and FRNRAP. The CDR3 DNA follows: TGTGCTAGTGGGGTGGGGGCATCTAACTATGGCTACACCTTC. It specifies CASGVGASNYGYTF.

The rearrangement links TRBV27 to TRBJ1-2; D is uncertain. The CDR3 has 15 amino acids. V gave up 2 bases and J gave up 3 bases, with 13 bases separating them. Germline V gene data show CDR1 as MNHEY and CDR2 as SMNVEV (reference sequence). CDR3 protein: CASSLTRTDYYGYTF. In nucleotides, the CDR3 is TGTGCCAGCAGTTTAACACGGACGGATTACTATGGCTACACCTTC.

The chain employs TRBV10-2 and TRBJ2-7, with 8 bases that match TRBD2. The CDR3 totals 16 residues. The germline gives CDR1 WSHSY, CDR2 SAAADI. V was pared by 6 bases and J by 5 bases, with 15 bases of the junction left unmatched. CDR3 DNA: TGCGCCAGCAGCCTACCGGGGGGGGCGCTTAAGGACGAGCAGTACTTC. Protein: CASSLPGGALKDEQYF.

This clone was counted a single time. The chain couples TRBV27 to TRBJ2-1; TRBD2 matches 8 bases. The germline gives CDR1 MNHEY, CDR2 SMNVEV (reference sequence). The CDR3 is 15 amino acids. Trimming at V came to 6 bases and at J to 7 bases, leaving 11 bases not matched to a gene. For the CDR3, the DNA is TGTGCCAGCAGCTCCGGAACTAGCGGTAGGAATGAGCAGTTCTTC. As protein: CASSSGTSGRNEQFF.

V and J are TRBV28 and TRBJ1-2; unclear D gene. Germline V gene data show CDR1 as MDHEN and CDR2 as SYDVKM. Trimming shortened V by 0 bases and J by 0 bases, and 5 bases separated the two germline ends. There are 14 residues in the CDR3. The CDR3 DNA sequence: TGTGCCAGCAGTTTATGGGTCGCTAACTATGGCTACACCTTC. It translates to CASSLWVANYGYTF.

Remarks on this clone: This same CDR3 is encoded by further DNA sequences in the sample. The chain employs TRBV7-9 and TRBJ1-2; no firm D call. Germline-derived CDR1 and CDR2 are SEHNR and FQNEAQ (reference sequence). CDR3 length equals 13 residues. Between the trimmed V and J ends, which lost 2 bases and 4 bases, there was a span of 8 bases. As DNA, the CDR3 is TGTGCCAGCAGCTTACTAGGGCCCTATGGCTACACCTTC. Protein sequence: CASSLLGPYGYTF.

The CDR3 sequence: CASSQAQRSVGTGSSYEQYF. CDR3 DNA sequence: TGCGCCAGCAGCCAAGCTCAGCGATCGGTCGGTACAGGGAGCTCCTACGAGCAGTACTTC. J is TRBJ2-7 and V is TRBV4-1; D is possibly TRBD1 (6 bases). Trimming left V 1 base short and J 0 bases short, with 25 bases between. Looked up from germline, CDR1 is MGHRA and CDR2 is YSYEKL. CDR3 length equals 20 residues.

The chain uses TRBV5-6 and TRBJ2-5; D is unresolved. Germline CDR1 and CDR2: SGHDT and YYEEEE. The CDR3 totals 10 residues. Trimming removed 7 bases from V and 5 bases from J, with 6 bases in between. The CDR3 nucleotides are TGTGCCAGCTTGGGGGAGACCCAGTACTTC. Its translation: CASLGETQYF. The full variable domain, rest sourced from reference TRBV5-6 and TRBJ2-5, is DAGVTQSPTHLIKTRGQQVTLRCSPKSGHDTVSWYQQALGQGPQFIFQYYEEEERQRGNFPDRFSGHQFPNYSSELNVNALLLGDSALYLCASLGETQYFGPGTRLLVL.

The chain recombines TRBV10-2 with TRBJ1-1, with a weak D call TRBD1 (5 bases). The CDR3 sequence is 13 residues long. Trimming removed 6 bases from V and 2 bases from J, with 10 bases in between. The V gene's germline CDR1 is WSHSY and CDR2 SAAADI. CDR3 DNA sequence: TGCGCCAGCAGAATAGGGACTAACACTGAAGCTTTCTTT. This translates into CASRIGTNTEAFF.

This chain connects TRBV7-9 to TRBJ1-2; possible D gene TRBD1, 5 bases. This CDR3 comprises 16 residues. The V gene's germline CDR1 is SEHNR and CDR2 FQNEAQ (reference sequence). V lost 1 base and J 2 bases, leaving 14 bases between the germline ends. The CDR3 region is CASSLGRAGYNYGYTF. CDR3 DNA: TGTGCCAGCAGCTTAGGACGGGCAGGGTACAACTATGGCTACACCTTC.

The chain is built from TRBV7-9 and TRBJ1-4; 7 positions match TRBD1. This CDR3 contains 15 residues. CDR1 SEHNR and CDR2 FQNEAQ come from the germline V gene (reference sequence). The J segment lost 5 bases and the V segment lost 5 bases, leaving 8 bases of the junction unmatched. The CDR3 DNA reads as TGTGCCAGCAGCCGGTCGGGACAGCCGAATGAAAAACTGTTTTTT. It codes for CASSRSGQPNEKLFF.

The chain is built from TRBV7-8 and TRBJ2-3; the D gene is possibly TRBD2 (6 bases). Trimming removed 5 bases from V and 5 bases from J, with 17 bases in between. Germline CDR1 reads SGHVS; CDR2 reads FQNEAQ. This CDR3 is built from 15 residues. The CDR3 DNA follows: TGTGCCAGCAGCCCGGTCCGGGGGAACGGAGATACGCAGTATTTT. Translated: CASSPVRGNGDTQYF.

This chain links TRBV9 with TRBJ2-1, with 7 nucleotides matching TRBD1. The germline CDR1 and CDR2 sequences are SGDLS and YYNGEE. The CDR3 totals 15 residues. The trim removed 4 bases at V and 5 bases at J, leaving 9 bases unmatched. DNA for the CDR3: TGTGCCAGCAGCCTAACAGGGGACCACAACAATGAGCAGTTCTTC. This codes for CASSLTGDHNNEQFF.

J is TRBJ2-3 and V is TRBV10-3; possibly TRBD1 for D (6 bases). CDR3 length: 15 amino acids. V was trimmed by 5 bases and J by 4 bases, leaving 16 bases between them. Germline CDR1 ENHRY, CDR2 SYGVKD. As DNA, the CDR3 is TGTGCCATCAGTCTCCGGGACCAGGGGTCAGATACGCAGTATTTT. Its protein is CAISLRDQGSDTQYF.

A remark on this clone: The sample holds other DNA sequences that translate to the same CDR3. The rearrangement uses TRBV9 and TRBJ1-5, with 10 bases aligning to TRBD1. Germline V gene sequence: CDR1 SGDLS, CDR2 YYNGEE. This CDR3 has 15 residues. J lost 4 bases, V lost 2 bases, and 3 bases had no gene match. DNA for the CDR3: TGTGCCAGCAGCGTGGGACAGGGGTATAATCAGCCCCAGCATTTT. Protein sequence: CASSVGQGYNQPQHF.

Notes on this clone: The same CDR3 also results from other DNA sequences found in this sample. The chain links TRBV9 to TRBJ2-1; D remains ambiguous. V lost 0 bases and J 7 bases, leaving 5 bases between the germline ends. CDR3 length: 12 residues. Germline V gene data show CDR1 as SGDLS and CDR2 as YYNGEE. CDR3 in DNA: TGTGCCAGCAGCGTAGATAGGAATGAGCAGTTCTTC. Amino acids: CASSVDRNEQFF.